The entry that follows covers one T cell receptor beta chain sequence. The sample belongs to a study of blood T cell repertoires in COVID-19. Sequencing was performed with immunoSEQ multiplex PCR; in TCRdb, only in-frame clones are kept and a portion is missing. This table holds 50,000 to 75,000 clones, roughly nine tenths found once. Sequencing was performed on peripheral blood. This TCR derives from a human donor in a cohort sampled during active COVID-19.

This chain's CDR3 is CASSPPRTGSSEQYF. The CDR3 DNA reads TGTGCCAGCTCACCACCGCGGACAGGGTCTAGCGAGCAGTACTTC. The chain recombines TRBV18 with TRBJ2-7; 8 positions match TRBD1. Per the germline V gene, CDR1 is KGHSH and CDR2 is LQKENI. This CDR3 spans 15 amino acids. V trimming: 0 bases; J trimming: 6 bases; junction bases outside the gene matches: 7.